This T cell receptor beta chain was recorded in a study of response to subunit inactivated influenza vaccine. TCRdb passed the RT-PCR reads through MiXCR, listing each CDR3 protein once. Of approximately 500,000 distinct CDR3 sequences listed, approximately 15% were seen once; the top ten hold 11%. The V gene's germline CDR1 is DFQATT and CDR2 SNEGSKA (reference sequence). The CDR3 has 16 amino acids. The V gene end was trimmed by 0 bases and the J gene end by 8 bases; junction bases not matched to a gene: 12. The specimen was PBMCs from blood, collected about 13 days after vaccination. The V and J genes are TRBV20-1 and TRBJ2-1; 8 bases fit TRBD2. This TCR was sampled from a man between 50 and 59 years old who received an inactivated influenza vaccine. The chain's CDR3 is CSARDLERGSRDEQFF. Here the CDR3 DNA reads TGCAGTGCTAGAGATCTGGAGCGGGGGTCCAGGGATGAGCAGTTCTTC.